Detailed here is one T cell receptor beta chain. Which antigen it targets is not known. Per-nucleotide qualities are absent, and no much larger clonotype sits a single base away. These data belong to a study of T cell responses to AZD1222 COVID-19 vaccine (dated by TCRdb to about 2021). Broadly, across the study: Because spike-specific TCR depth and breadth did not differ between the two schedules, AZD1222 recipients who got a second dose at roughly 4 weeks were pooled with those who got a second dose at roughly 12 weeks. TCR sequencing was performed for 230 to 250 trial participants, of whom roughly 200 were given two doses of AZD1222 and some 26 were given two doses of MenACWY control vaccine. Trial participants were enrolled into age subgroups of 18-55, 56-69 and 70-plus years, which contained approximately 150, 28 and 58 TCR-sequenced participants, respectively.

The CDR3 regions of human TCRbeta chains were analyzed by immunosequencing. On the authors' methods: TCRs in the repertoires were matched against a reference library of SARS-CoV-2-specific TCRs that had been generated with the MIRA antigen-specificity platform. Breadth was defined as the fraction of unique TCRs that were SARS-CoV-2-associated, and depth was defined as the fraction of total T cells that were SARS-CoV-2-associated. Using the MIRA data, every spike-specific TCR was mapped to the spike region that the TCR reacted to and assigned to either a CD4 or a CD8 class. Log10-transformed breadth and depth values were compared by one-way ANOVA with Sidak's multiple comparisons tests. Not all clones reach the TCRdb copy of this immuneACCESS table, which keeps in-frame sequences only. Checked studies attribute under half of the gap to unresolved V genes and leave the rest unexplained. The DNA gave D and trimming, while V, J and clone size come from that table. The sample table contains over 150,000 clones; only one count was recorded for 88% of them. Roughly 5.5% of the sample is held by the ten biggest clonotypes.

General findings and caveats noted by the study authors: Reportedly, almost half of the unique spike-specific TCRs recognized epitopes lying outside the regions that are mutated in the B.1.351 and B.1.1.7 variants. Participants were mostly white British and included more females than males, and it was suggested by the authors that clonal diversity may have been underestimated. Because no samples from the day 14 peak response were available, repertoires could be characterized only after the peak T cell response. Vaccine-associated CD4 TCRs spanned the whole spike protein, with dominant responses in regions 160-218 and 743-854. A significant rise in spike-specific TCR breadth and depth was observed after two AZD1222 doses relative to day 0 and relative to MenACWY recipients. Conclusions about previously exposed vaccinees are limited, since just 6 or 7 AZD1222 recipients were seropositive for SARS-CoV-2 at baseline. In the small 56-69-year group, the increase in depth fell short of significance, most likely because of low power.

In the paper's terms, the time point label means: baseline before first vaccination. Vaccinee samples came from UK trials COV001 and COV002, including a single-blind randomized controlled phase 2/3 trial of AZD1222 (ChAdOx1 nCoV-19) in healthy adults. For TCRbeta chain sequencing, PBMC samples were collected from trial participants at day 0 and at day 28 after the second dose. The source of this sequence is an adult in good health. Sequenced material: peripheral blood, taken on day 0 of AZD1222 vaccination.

CDR3 loop: CATTTDARSPLHF. The DNA reads as follows: TGTGCCACCACGACGGACGCACGATCACCCCTCCACTTT. This chain is built from TRBV6-6 and TRBJ1-6, with an unclear D gene assignment. From the germline V gene (reference sequence), CDR1 is MNHNY and CDR2 is SVGAGI. The CDR3, from cysteine to phenylalanine, totals 13 residues. The only DNA kept is the CDR3, 39 bases in frame from the first base. Trimming costs V 10 bases and J 10 bases, and their ends lie 17 bases apart.